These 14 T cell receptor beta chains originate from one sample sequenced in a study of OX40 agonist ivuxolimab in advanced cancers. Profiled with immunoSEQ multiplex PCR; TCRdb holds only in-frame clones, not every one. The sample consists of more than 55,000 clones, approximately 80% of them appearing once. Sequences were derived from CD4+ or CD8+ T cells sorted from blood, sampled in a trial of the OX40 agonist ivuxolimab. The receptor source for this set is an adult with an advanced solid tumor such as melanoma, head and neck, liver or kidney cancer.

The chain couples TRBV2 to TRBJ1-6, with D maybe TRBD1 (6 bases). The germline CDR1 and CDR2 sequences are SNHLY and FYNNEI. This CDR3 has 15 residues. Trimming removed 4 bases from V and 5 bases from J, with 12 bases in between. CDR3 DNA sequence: TGTGCCAGCAGTGGCCTACAGGGTCATAATTCACCCCTCCACTTT. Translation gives CASSGLQGHNSPLHF.

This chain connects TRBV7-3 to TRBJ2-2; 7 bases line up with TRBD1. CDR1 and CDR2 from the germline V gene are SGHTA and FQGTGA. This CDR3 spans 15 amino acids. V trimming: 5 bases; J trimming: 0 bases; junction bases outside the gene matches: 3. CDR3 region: CASSTGVANTGELFF. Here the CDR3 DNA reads TGTGCCAGCAGCACAGGGGTTGCGAACACCGGGGAGCTGTTTTTT.

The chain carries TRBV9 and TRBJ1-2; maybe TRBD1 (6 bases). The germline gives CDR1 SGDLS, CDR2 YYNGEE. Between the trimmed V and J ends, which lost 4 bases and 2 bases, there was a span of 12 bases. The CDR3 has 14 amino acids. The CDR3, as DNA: TGTGCCAGCAGCCGAGGGGGGGTCAACTATGGCTACACCTTC. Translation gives CASSRGGVNYGYTF.

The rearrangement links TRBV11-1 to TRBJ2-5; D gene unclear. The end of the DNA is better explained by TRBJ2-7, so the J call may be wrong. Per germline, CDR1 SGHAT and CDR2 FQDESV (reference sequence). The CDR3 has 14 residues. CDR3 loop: CASSLDLGNYEQYF. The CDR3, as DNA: TGTGCCAGCAGCTTAGACCTAGGGAACTACGAGCAGTACTTC.

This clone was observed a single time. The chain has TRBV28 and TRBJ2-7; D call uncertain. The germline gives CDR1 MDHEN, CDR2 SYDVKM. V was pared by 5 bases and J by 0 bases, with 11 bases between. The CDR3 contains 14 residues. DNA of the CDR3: TGTGCCAGCAGTCCCCGCGCGAGCTCCTACGAGCAGTACTTC. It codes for CASSPRASSYEQYF.

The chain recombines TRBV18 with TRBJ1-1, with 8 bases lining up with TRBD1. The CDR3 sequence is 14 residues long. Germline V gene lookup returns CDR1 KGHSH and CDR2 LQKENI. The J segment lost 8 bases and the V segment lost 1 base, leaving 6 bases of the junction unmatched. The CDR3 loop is CASSPQQGEDEAFF. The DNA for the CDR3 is TGTGCCAGCTCACCACAACAGGGGGAGGACGAAGCTTTCTTT. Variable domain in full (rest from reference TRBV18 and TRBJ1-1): NAGVMQNPRHLVRRRGQEARLRCSPMKGHSHVYWYRQLPEEGLKFMVYLQKENIIDESGMPKERFSAEFPKEGPSILRIQQVVRGDSAAYFCASSPQQGEDEAFFGQGTRLTVV.

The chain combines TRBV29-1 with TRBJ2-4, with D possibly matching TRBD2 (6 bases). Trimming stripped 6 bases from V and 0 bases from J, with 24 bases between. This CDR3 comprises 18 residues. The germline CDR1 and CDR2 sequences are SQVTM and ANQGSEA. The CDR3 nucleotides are TGCAGCGTGAACCGGGACCCGGGGGTGATACTAGCCAAAAACATTCAGTACTTC. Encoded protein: CSVNRDPGVILAKNIQYF.

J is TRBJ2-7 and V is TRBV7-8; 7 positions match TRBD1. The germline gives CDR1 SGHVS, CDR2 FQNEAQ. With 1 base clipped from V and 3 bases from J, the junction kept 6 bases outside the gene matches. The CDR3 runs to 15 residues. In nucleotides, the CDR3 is TGTGCCAGCAGCTTAGAGGGGACAGTGATCTACGAGCAGTACTTC. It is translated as CASSLEGTVIYEQYF.

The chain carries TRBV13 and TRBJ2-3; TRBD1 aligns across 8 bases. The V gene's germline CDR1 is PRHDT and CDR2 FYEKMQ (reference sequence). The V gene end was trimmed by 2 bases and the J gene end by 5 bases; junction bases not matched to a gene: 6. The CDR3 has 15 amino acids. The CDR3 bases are TGTGCCAGCAGCTTAACGACAGGGGTGGGAGATACGCAGTATTTT. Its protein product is CASSLTTGVGDTQYF.

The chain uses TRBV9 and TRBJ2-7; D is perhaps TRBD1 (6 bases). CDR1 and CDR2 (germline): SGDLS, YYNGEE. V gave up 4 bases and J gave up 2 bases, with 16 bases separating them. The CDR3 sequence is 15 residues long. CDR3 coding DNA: TGTGCCAGCAGCCCCGGGGACATCCCACCCTACGAGCAGTACTTC. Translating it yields CASSPGDIPPYEQYF.

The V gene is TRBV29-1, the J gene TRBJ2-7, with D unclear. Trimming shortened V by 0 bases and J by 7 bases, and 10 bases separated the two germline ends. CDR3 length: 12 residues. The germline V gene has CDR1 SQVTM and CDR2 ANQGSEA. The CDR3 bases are TGCAGCGTTGAAGACCGTATGGGGGAGCAGTACTTC. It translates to CSVEDRMGEQYF.

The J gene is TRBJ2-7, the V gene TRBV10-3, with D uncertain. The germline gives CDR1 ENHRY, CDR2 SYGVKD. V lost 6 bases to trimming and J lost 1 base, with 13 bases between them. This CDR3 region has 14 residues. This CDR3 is CAIRLKDTSYEQYF. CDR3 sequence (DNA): TGTGCCATCAGACTCAAGGATACTTCCTACGAGCAGTACTTC.

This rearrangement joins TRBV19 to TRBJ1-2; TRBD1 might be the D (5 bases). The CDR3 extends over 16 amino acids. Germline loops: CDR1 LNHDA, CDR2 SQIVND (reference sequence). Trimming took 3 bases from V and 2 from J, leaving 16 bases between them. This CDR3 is CASSMRPGAGNYGYTF. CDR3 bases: TGTGCCAGTAGTATGAGGCCCGGGGCAGGGAACTATGGCTACACCTTC.

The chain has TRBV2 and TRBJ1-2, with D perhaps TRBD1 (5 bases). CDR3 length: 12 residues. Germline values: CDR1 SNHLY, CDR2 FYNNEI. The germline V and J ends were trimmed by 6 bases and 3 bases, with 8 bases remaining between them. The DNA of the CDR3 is TGTGCCAGCAGGGGGGTGGACTATGGCTACACCTTC. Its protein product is CASRGVDYGYTF.